These 31 T cell receptor beta chains were sequenced from one sample in a study. Each CDR3 protein is one row after TCRdb ran MiXCR on the reads. The sample lists hundreds of distinct CDR3 sequences; 25% to 35% were seen once. Specimen: CD8+ T cells (not recorded whether cultured). The source of these receptors is a male donor.

In the case of this clonotype: One junction end does not reproduce the germline sequence, and a read error may be involved. The chain employs TRBV6-6 and TRBJ2-6, with 10 bases that match TRBD1. The V gene's germline CDR1 is MNHNY and CDR2 SVGAGI (reference sequence). The CDR3 sequence is 17 residues long. The CDR3 is CAGSYWDRGSGANVLTF. The CDR3 nucleotides are TGTGCCGGCAGTTACTGGGACAGGGGTTCTGGGGCCAATGTCCTGACTTTC.

As regards this clonotype: The conserved final phenylalanine or tryptophan is absent from the CDR3, which likely points to a read error. The rearrangement joins TRBV12-3 or TRBV12-4 to TRBJ1-2; no firm D call. CDR3 length: 12 residues. The CDR3 spells CASSSSWYGYTL. The CDR3, as DNA: TGCGCCAGCAGCAGTAGTTGGTATGGCTACACCCTC.

Ten or more counts support this clonotype. CDR3 amino acids: CAWSAERELFF. The CDR3 nucleotides read TGTGCCTGGAGTGCTGAGAGGGAGCTGTTTTTT. The J gene is TRBJ2-2, the V gene TRBV30; the D is unclear. The CDR3 is 11 amino acids. Germline assignment: CDR1 GTSNPN and CDR2 SVGIG (reference sequence). V dropped 1 base and J dropped 9 bases, with 6 bases sitting between them.

This clonotype is judged hyperexpanded. The chain employs TRBV6-5 and TRBJ1-2; 8 nucleotides align to TRBD1. The CDR3 extends over 16 amino acids. Germline CDR1 reads MNHEY; CDR2 reads SVGAGI. The V and J ends lost 6 bases and 4 bases, in that order; junction bases with no gene match: 13. The CDR3 bases are TGTGCCAGCAGCCTGCAGACAGGGGCGGGCGCCTATGGCTACACCTTC. This gives the protein CASSLQTGAGAYGYTF.

This chain connects TRBV5-1 to TRBJ2-1; the D is unclear. The CDR3 has 15 amino acids. CDR1 and CDR2 from the germline V gene are SGHRS and YFSETQ. The V and J ends lost 6 bases and 0 bases respectively, with 13 bases between them. CDR3 protein: CASIPEESSYNEQFF. In DNA, the CDR3 is TGCGCCAGCATCCCCGAAGAGAGCTCCTACAATGAGCAGTTCTTC.

This clonotype showed up many times. The V and J genes are TRBV29-1 and TRBJ2-1, with D maybe TRBD1 (6 bases). The CDR3 loop spans 13 amino acids. V dropped 4 bases and J dropped 7 bases, with 14 bases sitting between them. Germline assignment: CDR1 SQVTM and CDR2 ANQGSEA. This CDR3 is CSVVRDNGNEQFF. The DNA of the CDR3 is TGCAGCGTTGTAAGGGACAATGGGAATGAGCAGTTCTTC.

By share of the sample, this clonotype is medium-sized. Relative to the germline gene, one junction end is altered; a read error may explain this. The chain is built from TRBV3-1 and TRBJ2-1; tentatively, D is TRBD1 (5 bases). Germline V lookup: CDR1 LGHDT, CDR2 YNNKEL (reference sequence). The CDR3 is 13 amino acids. DNA for the CDR3: TGTGCCAACAGCCAAGCAGGGATGGCTGAGCAGTTCTTC. Its translation is CANSQAGMAEQFF.

This clonotype ranks as medium-sized (0.01 to 0.1%). The chain is built from TRBV10-1 and TRBJ2-7; D gene ambiguous. CDR1 and CDR2 (germline): WNHNN, SYGVQD (reference sequence). CDR3 length equals 12 residues. V lost 2 bases and J 4 bases, leaving 6 bases between the germline ends. The DNA of the CDR3 is TGCGCCAGCAGTGAGGCCTATTACGAGCAGTACTTC. As protein: CASSEAYYEQYF.

The chain uses TRBV11-2 and TRBJ2-1; TRBD1 aligns across 8 bases. Germline V gene sequence: CDR1 SGHAT, CDR2 FQNNGV. CDR3 length: 15 residues. The CDR3 DNA reads as TGTGCTAGCGGCTTCGGACAGGGACTCTCCAATGAGCAGTTCTTC. Amino acid sequence: CASGFGQGLSNEQFF.

The sample holds many counts of this clonotype. The chain uses TRBV20-1 and TRBJ1-2, with D possibly TRBD1 on 5 matching bases. Trimming removed 0 bases from V and 2 bases from J, with 13 bases in between. Germline CDR1 reads DFQATT; CDR2 reads SNEGSKA (reference sequence). This CDR3 is built from 15 residues. Here the CDR3 reads CSARDLWGVNYGYTF. CDR3 DNA: TGCAGTGCTAGAGATCTATGGGGGGTCAACTATGGCTACACCTTC.

This clonotype has just a few counts. The J gene is TRBJ2-1, the V gene TRBV11-2; unclear D gene. This CDR3 has 15 amino acids. Trimming removed 0 bases from V and 4 bases from J, with 10 bases in between. Germline V gene lookup returns CDR1 SGHAT and CDR2 FQNNGV. The chain's CDR3 is CASSLDYWLYNEQFF. CDR3 DNA: TGTGCCAGCAGCTTAGATTATTGGCTTTACAATGAGCAGTTCTTC.

This clonotype counts as medium-sized (0.01 to 0.1%). The genes are TRBV6-5 and TRBJ1-1, with TRBD1 as a possible D gene (5 bases). V shed 1 base and J shed 11 bases, with 17 bases lying between them. Germline CDR1 reads MNHEY; CDR2 reads SVGAGI. The CDR3 is 14 residues long. The CDR3 nucleotides read TGTGCCAGCAGTTACTACTCGGGGGGTGGGTCGGCTTTCTTT. It encodes CASSYYSGGGSAFF.

With respect to this clonotype: A read error may be the cause here, since a much bigger clone is one base away. Given the absence of the conserved phenylalanine or tryptophan at the CDR3 end, a read error is likely. The chain recombines TRBV12-3 or TRBV12-4 with TRBJ2-5, with a possible D match to TRBD1 (5 bases). The CDR3 consists of 13 residues. Trimming took off 8 bases at V and 1 base at J, with 11 bases between the two ends. The CDR3 DNA reads as TGTGCCAGCGGGGTGGGGCCCCAAGAGACCCAGTACCTC. It yields the protein CASGVGPQETQYL.

This clonotype was counted a few times. The gene calls are TRBV7-2 and TRBJ2-5; no firm D call. CDR3 length equals 13 residues. Trimming took off 8 bases at V and 5 bases at J, with 15 bases between the two ends. The V gene's germline CDR1 is SGHTA and CDR2 FQGNSA. CDR3 loop: CASQTQLWETQYF. CDR3 DNA: TGTGCCAGCCAAACCCAGCTCTGGGAGACCCAGTACTTC.

The chain has TRBV11-2 and TRBJ2-1; D remains unclear. With 4 bases removed from V and 1 base from J, the gap between germline ends came to 5 bases. The CDR3 sequence is 13 residues long. Looked up from germline, CDR1 is SGHAT and CDR2 is FQNNGV. The CDR3 spells CASSSESYNEQFF. In nucleotides, the CDR3 is TGTGCCAGCAGCTCGGAATCCTACAATGAGCAGTTCTTC.

This clonotype came up a few times. V gene TRBV6-1 combines with J gene TRBJ1-2, with no clear D. Germline-derived CDR1 and CDR2 are MNHNS and SASEGT. Trimming left V 2 bases short and J 6 bases short, with 7 bases between. The CDR3 contains 12 residues. CDR3 nucleotides: TGTGCCAGCAGTGAATACGGCAATGGCTACACCTTC. Translated: CASSEYGNGYTF.

In this sample, this clonotype turned up a few times. V usage is TRBV27 and J usage is TRBJ1-1; the match to TRBD1 covers 9 bases. The CDR3 runs to 15 residues. Germline lookup yields CDR1 MNHEY and CDR2 SMNVEV (reference sequence). Trimming took 3 bases from V and 4 from J; bases not matched to a gene: 6. For the CDR3, the DNA is TGTGCCAGCAGTTTCGCGGGACAGGGAAGCACTGAAGCTTTCTTT. This sequence encodes CASSFAGQGSTEAFF.

As to this clonotype: Given the absence of the conserved phenylalanine or tryptophan at the CDR3 end, a read error is likely. The chain recombines TRBV30 with TRBJ1-2, with no clear D. Trimming removed 6 bases from V and 2 bases from J, with 7 bases in between. Germline CDR1 reads GTSNPN; CDR2 reads SVGIG (reference sequence). The CDR3 runs 11 residues. CDR3 bases: TGTGCCTGCTTTGAGAACTATGGCTACACCCTC. It is translated as CACFENYGYTL.

On this clonotype: A much larger clonotype is one base distant, so this may be a read error. The CDR3 nucleotides are TGTGGCAGCAGCCAAGCAGGGATGGCTGAGCAGCTCTTC. Translated, it gives CGSSQAGMAEQLF. The chain joins TRBV3-1 to TRBJ2-1, with a tentative D call TRBD1 (5 bases). The CDR3 runs 13 residues. Germline V lookup: CDR1 LGHDT, CDR2 YNNKEL (reference sequence).

This clonotype is large. This chain uses TRBV6-5 with TRBJ2-2, with D hard to call. The CDR3 has 15 amino acids. V was shortened by 6 bases and J by 1 base, with 12 bases between the two germline ends. The V gene's germline CDR1 is MNHEY and CDR2 SVGAGI. CDR3 DNA: TGTGCCAGCAGCCGACTTTACGGGAACACCGGGGAGCTGTTTTTT. It specifies CASSRLYGNTGELFF.

A remark on this clonotype: With a much larger clone just one base away, this may be a read error. This chain links TRBV20-1 with TRBJ2-1; 8 positions match TRBD2. From germline, CDR1 is DFQATT and CDR2 SNEGSKA (reference sequence). CDR3 length equals 14 residues. The CDR3 DNA follows: TGCAGTGCTAGAAGCCAGCGGGAGACGAATGAGCAGCTCTTC. Its translation is CSARSQRETNEQLF.

Points on this clonotype: Its ends do not fully match the called genes, so a read error is possible. The rearrangement joins TRBV20-1 to TRBJ2-1, with 10 bases identical to TRBD2. The CDR3 contains 15 residues. Germline V CDR1 and CDR2: DFQATT, SNEGSKA (reference sequence). CDR3 in amino acids: CSATLGLAEYNGQFF. The CDR3 coding sequence is TGCAGTGCCACTCTTGGACTAGCGGAATACAATGGGCAGTTCTTC.

V usage is TRBV5-6 and J usage is TRBJ2-7; 11 positions match TRBD1. Looked up from germline, CDR1 is SGHDT and CDR2 is YYEEEE. The CDR3 loop spans 16 amino acids. The ends lost 0 bases at V and 6 bases at J; junction bases unmatched: 8. The CDR3 reads CASSLGTGGLFGEQYF. The CDR3 nucleotides are TGTGCCAGCAGCTTGGGGACAGGGGGCTTGTTTGGCGAGCAGTACTTC.

With regard to this clonotype: The conserved final phenylalanine or tryptophan is absent from the CDR3, which likely points to a read error. The chain links TRBV5-4 to TRBJ2-7; D remains ambiguous. The ends were cut back, 0 bases at V and 2 bases at J, with 12 bases in the middle. The length of the CDR3 is 15 residues. Germline-derived CDR1 and CDR2 are SGHNT and YYREEE (reference sequence). CDR3 amino acids: CASSLEPKAPYEQYL. For the CDR3, the DNA is TGTGCCAGCAGCTTGGAACCGAAAGCTCCCTACGAGCAGTACCTC.

This clonotype showed up many times. V and J are TRBV19 and TRBJ2-1; weak D call: TRBD2 (6 bases). The CDR3 spans 16 residues. In germline, CDR1 is LNHDA, CDR2 SQIVND (reference sequence). Trimming removed 8 bases from V and 0 bases from J, with 17 bases in between. CDR3 in amino acids: CASHPGAGPSYNEQFF. CDR3 DNA: TGTGCCAGTCATCCCGGGGCGGGACCCTCCTACAATGAGCAGTTCTTC.

The table lists this clonotype with many counts. The chain recombines TRBV7-9 with TRBJ1-2, with D unclear. The germline V gene has CDR1 SEHNR and CDR2 FQNEAQ (reference sequence). The CDR3 sequence is 14 residues long. V was trimmed by 1 base and J by 4 bases, leaving 10 bases between them. This chain's CDR3 is CASSLGSQIYGYTF. CDR3 nucleotide sequence: TGTGCCAGCAGCTTAGGATCACAGATCTATGGCTACACCTTC.

This clonotype was recorded at least ten times. CDR3 residues: CASSVEGAPPDTQYF. CDR3 DNA: TGTGCCAGCAGCGTAGAGGGGGCGCCCCCAGATACGCAGTATTTT. The chain uses TRBV9 and TRBJ2-3; 7 bases agree with TRBD1. V lost 0 bases and J lost 4; bases outside the gene matches: 5. This CDR3 comprises 15 residues. The V gene's germline CDR1 is SGDLS and CDR2 YYNGEE.

This clonotype was observed many times. The genes are TRBV29-1 and TRBJ1-2, with unresolved D. V lost 4 bases and J lost 10, with 10 bases in between. Germline loops: CDR1 SQVTM, CDR2 ANQGSEA. This CDR3 spans 10 amino acids. The chain's CDR3 is CSVVGVDYTF. CDR3 DNA: TGCAGCGTTGTCGGGGTTGACTACACCTTC.

In its sample, this clonotype was seen many times. V is TRBV4-2 and J is TRBJ2-7, with D perhaps TRBD2 (6 bases). There are 14 residues in the CDR3. Trimming shortened V by 5 bases and J by 6 bases, and 17 bases separated the two germline ends. The V gene's germline CDR1 is LGHNA and CDR2 YNFKEQ. The CDR3 here is CASSWTKSAGEQYF. As DNA, the CDR3 is TGTGCCAGCAGCTGGACTAAATCGGCCGGCGAGCAGTACTTC.

Only a few counts were recorded for this clonotype. The J gene is TRBJ2-7, the V gene TRBV14; no firm D call. This CDR3 spans 16 amino acids. Per germline, CDR1 SGHDN and CDR2 FVKESK. The V and J ends lost 1 base and 1 base respectively, with 14 bases between them. The CDR3 protein is CASSQGVRTASYEQYF. The CDR3 DNA follows: TGTGCCAGCAGCCAAGGAGTTAGGACGGCTTCCTACGAGCAGTACTTC.

Of note for this clonotype: The junction does not match germline at one end; this may be a read error. The chain uses TRBV12-3 or TRBV12-4 and TRBJ2-1; D is uncertain. The CDR3 loop spans 11 amino acids. DNA of the CDR3: TGTGTAAGCAGTTCGGTAAATGAGAAGTTCTTC. It encodes CVSSSVNEKFF.